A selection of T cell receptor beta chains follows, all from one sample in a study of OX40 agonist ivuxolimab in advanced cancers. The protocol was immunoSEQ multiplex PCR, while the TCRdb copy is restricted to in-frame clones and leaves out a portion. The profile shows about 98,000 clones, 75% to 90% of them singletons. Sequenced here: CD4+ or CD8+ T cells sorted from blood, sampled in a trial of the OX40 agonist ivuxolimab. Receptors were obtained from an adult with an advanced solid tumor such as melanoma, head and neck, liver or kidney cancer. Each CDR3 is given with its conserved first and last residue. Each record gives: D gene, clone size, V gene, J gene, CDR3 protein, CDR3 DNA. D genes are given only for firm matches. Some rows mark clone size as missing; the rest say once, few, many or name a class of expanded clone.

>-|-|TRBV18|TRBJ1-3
CASSPGQSNSGNTIYF
TGTGCCAGCTCACCGGGGCAGTCGAACTCTGGAAACACCATATATTTT
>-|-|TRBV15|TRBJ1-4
CATSRGFNEKLFF
TGTGCCACCAGCAGAGGCTTTAATGAAAAACTGTTTTTT
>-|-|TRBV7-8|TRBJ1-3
CASSSYLSSGNTIYF
TGTGCCAGCAGCTCCTACCTGAGCTCTGGAAACACCATATATTTT
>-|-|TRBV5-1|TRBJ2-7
CASGRETSPNEQYF
TGCGCCAGCGGGAGAGAGACCTCCCCGAACGAGCAGTACTTC
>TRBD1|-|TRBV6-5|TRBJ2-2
CASSLQGAQTGELFF
TGTGCCAGCAGCCTACAGGGGGCTCAGACCGGGGAGCTGTTTTTT
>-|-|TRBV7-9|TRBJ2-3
CASSQISHTQYF
TGTGCCAGCAGCCAGATTAGCCATACGCAGTATTTT
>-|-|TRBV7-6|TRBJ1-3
CASSPSTVSGNTIYF
TGTGCCAGCAGCCCTTCGACAGTCTCTGGAAACACCATATATTTT
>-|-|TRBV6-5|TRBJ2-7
CASTLAAGIEQYF
TGTGCCAGCACCCTGGCTGCGGGGATCGAGCAGTACTTC
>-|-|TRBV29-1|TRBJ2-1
CSGGGDSLYNEQFF
TGCAGCGGAGGAGGGGACTCCCTGTACAATGAGCAGTTCTTC
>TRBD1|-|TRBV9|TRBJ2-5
CASSGAGGETQYF
TGTGCCAGCTCCGGTGCAGGGGGAGAGACCCAGTACTTC
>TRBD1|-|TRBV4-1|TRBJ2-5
CASSSRDRGGQETQYF
TGCGCCAGCAGCTCCCGGGACAGGGGAGGACAAGAGACCCAGTACTTC
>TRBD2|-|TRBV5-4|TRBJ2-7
CASSSGTRSSYEQYF
TGTGCCAGCAGCTCCGGGACTAGAAGCTCCTACGAGCAGTACTTC
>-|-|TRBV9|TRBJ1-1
CASSASSNTEAFF
TGTGCCAGCAGCGCCAGCTCAAACACTGAAGCTTTCTTT
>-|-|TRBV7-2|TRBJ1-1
CASSFYREGTEAFF
TGTGCCAGCAGCTTCTACAGGGAAGGAACTGAAGCTTTCTTT
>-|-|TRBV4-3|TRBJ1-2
CASSQDQAGKGYGYTF
TGCGCCAGCAGCCAAGATCAGGCAGGGAAAGGATATGGCTACACCTTC
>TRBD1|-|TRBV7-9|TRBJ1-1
CASSGDRKGPEAFF
TGTGCCAGCAGCGGGGACAGGAAAGGACCTGAAGCTTTCTTT
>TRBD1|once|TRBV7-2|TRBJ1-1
CASSRGQGFGAFF
TGTGCCAGCAGCCGTGGACAGGGGTTTGGGGCTTTCTTT
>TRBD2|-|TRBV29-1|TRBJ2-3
CSVGTSGRAGTQYF
TGCAGCGTGGGGACTAGCGGGAGAGCAGGAACGCAGTATTTT
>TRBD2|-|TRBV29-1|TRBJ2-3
CSSASGSSTDTQYF
TGCAGCTCCGCTAGCGGGTCTAGCACAGATACGCAGTATTTT
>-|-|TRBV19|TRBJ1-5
CASSIGGGLNQPQHF
TGTGCCAGTAGTATAGGAGGAGGGTTGAATCAGCCCCAGCATTTT
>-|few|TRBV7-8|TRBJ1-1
CASSLAGDEAFF
TGTGCCAGCAGCTTAGCGGGTGATGAAGCTTTCTTT
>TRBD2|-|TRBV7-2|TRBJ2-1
CASSLGLAGHNEQFF
TGTGCCAGCAGCTTAGGCCTAGCGGGTCACAATGAGCAGTTCTTC
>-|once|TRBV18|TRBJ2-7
CASSPMREGDEQYF
TGTGCCAGCTCACCAATGAGGGAGGGGGACGAGCAGTACTTC
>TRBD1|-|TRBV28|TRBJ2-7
CASSPGQGGYEQYF
TGTGCCAGCAGTCCCGGACAGGGGGGATACGAGCAGTACTTC
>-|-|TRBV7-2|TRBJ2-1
CASSFPLVTGGSYNEQFF
TGTGCCAGCAGCTTTCCCTTAGTGACTGGGGGCTCCTACAATGAGCAGTTCTTC
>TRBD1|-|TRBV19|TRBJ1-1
CASSISRGLTEAFF
TGTGCCAGTAGTATAAGCAGGGGGCTAACTGAAGCTTTCTTT
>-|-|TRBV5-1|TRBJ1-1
CASSDSLNTEAFF
TGCGCCAGCAGTGACAGCCTGAACACTGAAGCTTTCTTT
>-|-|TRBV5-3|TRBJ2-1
CARSLAVHEQFF
TGTGCCAGAAGCTTGGCCGTGCATGAGCAGTTCTTC
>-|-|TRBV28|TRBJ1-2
CASSLDTPAGYTF
TGTGCCAGCAGTTTAGACACTCCGGCGGGCTACACCTTC
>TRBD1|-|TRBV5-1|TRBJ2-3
CASSLGTGGTDTQYF
TGCGCCAGCAGCTTGGGAACAGGGGGCACAGATACGCAGTATTTT
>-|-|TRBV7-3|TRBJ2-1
CASSRDISSYNEQFF
TGTGCCAGCAGCCGAGACATCAGCTCCTACAATGAGCAGTTCTTC
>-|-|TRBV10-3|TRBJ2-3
CAAEPGTGVSTQYF
TGTGCCGCTGAACCCGGGACTGGGGTCTCTACGCAGTATTTT
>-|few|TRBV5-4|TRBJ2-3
CASSTSFPTDTQYF
TGTGCCAGCAGCACCTCTTTTCCCACAGATACGCAGTATTTT
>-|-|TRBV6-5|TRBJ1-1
CASSYSTGLNTEAFF
TGTGCCAGCAGTTACTCGACGGGGTTGAACACTGAAGCTTTCTTT
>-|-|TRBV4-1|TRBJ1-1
CASRRGASTEAFF
TGCGCCAGCCGCCGGGGAGCTAGTACTGAAGCTTTCTTT
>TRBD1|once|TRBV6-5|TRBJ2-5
CASTDRVLETQYF
TGTGCCAGCACGGACAGGGTCCTAGAGACCCAGTACTTC
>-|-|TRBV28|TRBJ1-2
CASSLGRDYGYTF
TGTGCCAGCAGTTTAGGCAGGGACTATGGCTACACCTTC
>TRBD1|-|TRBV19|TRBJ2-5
CASSIGQGMQETQYF
TGTGCCAGTAGTATCGGACAGGGGATGCAAGAGACCCAGTACTTC
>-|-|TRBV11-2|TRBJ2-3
CASSLDRDTQYF
TGTGCCAGCAGCCTCGACAGGGATACGCAGTATTTT
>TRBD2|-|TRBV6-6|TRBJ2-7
CASSSSLPGLVNEQYF
TGTGCCAGCAGTTCCTCATTACCGGGACTAGTAAACGAGCAGTACTTC
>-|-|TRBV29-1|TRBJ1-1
CSVDRVGGNTEAFF
TGCAGCGTGGATAGGGTAGGAGGGAACACTGAAGCTTTCTTT
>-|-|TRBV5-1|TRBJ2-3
CASSPTISSTDTQYF
TGCGCCAGCAGCCCGACTATCTCTAGCACAGATACGCAGTATTTT
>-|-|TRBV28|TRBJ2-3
CASSFGGHTDTQYF
TGTGCCAGCAGTTTCGGGGGGCACACAGATACGCAGTATTTT
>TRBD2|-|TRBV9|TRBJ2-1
CASSPLGLAREQFF
TGTGCCAGCAGCCCACTCGGACTAGCAAGGGAGCAGTTCTTC
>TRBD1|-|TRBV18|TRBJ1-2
CASSPTGERGYTF
TGTGCCAGCTCACCCACAGGGGAGCGTGGCTACACCTTC
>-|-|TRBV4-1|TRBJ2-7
CASSPGTGSYEQYF
TGCGCCAGCAGTCCCGGGACTGGTTCCTACGAGCAGTACTTC
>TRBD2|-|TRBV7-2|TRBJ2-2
CASSLAATSGRTWELFF
TGTGCCAGCAGCTTAGCGGCTACTAGCGGGAGGACCTGGGAGCTGTTTTTT
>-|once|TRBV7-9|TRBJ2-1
CASSLGIAENEQFF
TGTGCCAGCAGCTTGGGCATAGCGGAGAATGAGCAGTTCTTC
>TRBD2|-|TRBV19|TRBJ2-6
CASRVLSGISGANVLTF
TGTGCCAGTAGGGTTTTGAGCGGGATATCTGGGGCCAACGTCCTGACTTTC
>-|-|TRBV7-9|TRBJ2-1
CASSPEKGGVYNEQFF
TGTGCCAGCAGCCCCGAGAAGGGCGGAGTCTACAATGAGCAGTTCTTC
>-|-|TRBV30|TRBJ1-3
CAWSALSGNTIYF
TGTGCCTGGAGTGCCCTCTCTGGAAACACCATATATTTT
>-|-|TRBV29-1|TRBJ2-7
CSGRARGEQYF
TGCAGCGGTAGGGCGAGAGGCGAGCAGTACTTC
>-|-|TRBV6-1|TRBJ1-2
CASIPGLAYGYTF
TGTGCCAGCATCCCAGGATTGGCCTATGGCTACACCTTC
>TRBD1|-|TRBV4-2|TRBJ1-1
CASSPDRGREAFF
TGTGCCAGCAGCCCTGACAGGGGCCGTGAAGCTTTCTTT
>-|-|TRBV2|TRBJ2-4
CASREGSILYF
TGTGCCAGCAGGGAGGGGAGCATACTGTACTTC
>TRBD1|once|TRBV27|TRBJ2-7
CAGGRGPLTSYEQYF
TGTGCCGGGGGAAGGGGGCCGCTTACCTCCTACGAGCAGTACTTC
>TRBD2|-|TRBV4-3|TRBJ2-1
CASSQAGGWYNEQFF
TGCGCCAGCAGCCAAGCGGGGGGATGGTACAATGAGCAGTTCTTC
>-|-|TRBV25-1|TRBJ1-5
CASSDPRDQNQPQHF
TGTGCCAGCAGTGACCCCCGGGACCAAAATCAGCCCCAGCATTTT